The 28 T cell receptor beta chains presented below share a single source sample, sequenced in a study of technical replicates of blood from several donors. Sequencing used immunoSEQ multiplex PCR; TCRdb keeps in-frame clones, though not all of them. Counted here are some 76,000 clones, 85% to 95% occurring once; the ten biggest clones make up over 0.35%. Sequencing input: T cells isolated from PBMCs. The source of these receptors is a human donor in good health.

The chain has TRBV30 and TRBJ2-7; possible D gene TRBD2, 5 bases. Germline CDR1 and CDR2: GTSNPN and SVGIG (reference sequence). The CDR3 totals 13 residues. V was pared by 4 bases and J by 3 bases, with 13 bases between. CDR3 region: CAWTVEVGYEQYF. CDR3 bases: TGTGCCTGGACTGTGGAGGTAGGCTACGAGCAGTACTTC.

The chain recombines TRBV4-3 with TRBJ2-7; TRBD2 matches at 10 bases. Trimming at V came to 2 bases and at J to 2 bases, leaving 9 bases not matched to a gene. CDR3 length: 17 residues. Germline CDR1 LGHNA, CDR2 YSLEER. As DNA, the CDR3 is TGCGCCAGCAGCCAATCTAGCGGGAGTTTGAGAACCTACGAGCAGTACTTC. This gives the protein CASSQSSGSLRTYEQYF.

V gene TRBV19 combines with J gene TRBJ2-7; TRBD2 matches at 8 bases. Germline V gene data show CDR1 as LNHDA and CDR2 as SQIVND (reference sequence). The CDR3 covers 16 residues. Unmatched junction bases numbered 5, after V lost 1 base and J lost 0 bases. The CDR3 loop is CASSIGPSGSSYEQYF. The CDR3 coding sequence is TGTGCCAGTAGTATAGGTCCTAGCGGGTCCTCCTACGAGCAGTACTTC.

The chain carries TRBV6-1 and TRBJ2-7; D is possibly TRBD1 (6 bases). V dropped 7 bases and J dropped 0 bases, with 13 bases sitting between them. Germline assignment: CDR1 MNHNS and CDR2 SASEGT. The CDR3 is made up of 14 amino acids. The CDR3 DNA sequence: TGTGCCAGCACACTGAGGGGGTCCTCCTACGAGCAGTACTTC. It yields the protein CASTLRGSSYEQYF.

This clone was seen just once. Here the CDR3 reads CASGDRATGNVGINEQYF. CDR3 in DNA: TGTGCCAGCGGGGATAGAGCGACGGGGAACGTTGGGATCAACGAGCAGTACTTC. The chain couples TRBV27 to TRBJ2-7; D is possibly TRBD2 (5 bases). Per the germline V gene, CDR1 is MNHEY and CDR2 is SMNVEV (reference sequence). The CDR3 runs 18 residues. The ends were cut back, 8 bases at V and 5 bases at J, with 31 bases in the middle.

The chain links TRBV30 to TRBJ2-1; 12 bases match TRBD1. V shed 5 bases and J 3 bases; nucleotides not matched to a gene: 5. The CDR3 loop spans 15 amino acids. CDR1 GTSNPN and CDR2 SVGIG come from the germline V gene (reference sequence). The CDR3 DNA sequence: TGTGCCTGGGGAGGGACAGGGGGCTACTACAATGAGCAGTTCTTC. Protein product: CAWGGTGGYYNEQFF.

The CDR3 reads CASRRDSDTGELFF. In DNA, the CDR3 is TGTGCCAGCCGCAGGGACTCCGACACCGGGGAGCTGTTTTTT. The rearrangement links TRBV6-1 to TRBJ2-2; possibly TRBD2 for D (6 bases). The CDR3 sequence is 14 residues long. V shed 8 bases and J shed 3 bases, with 13 bases lying between them. Germline CDR1 reads MNHNS; CDR2 reads SASEGT.

V is TRBV10-1 and J is TRBJ2-7, with 9 bases matching TRBD1. The V gene's germline CDR1 is WNHNN and CDR2 SYGVQD (reference sequence). The CDR3 sequence is 13 residues long. V shed 5 bases and J 6 bases; nucleotides not matched to a gene: 5. The CDR3 DNA reads as TGCGCCAGCAGTACGGACAGGGGAACCGAGCAGTACTTC. Its protein product is CASSTDRGTEQYF.

The chain is built from TRBV9 and TRBJ2-7; D is unresolved. CDR3 length equals 14 residues. Germline V gene sequence: CDR1 SGDLS, CDR2 YYNGEE. V lost 4 bases and J lost 5, with 16 bases in between. CDR3 in DNA: TGTGCCAGCAGCTTTGTAGAGTATGGTGACGAGCAGTACTTC. As protein: CASSFVEYGDEQYF.

This rearrangement joins TRBV30 to TRBJ1-3, with D uncertain. Germline V gives CDR1 GTSNPN, CDR2 SVGIG (reference sequence). Trimming removed 3 bases from V and 1 base from J, with 10 bases in between. The CDR3 length is 14 residues. This chain's CDR3 is CAWSLTVSGNTIYF. The CDR3 bases are TGTGCCTGGAGCCTTACTGTATCTGGAAACACCATATATTTT.

V usage is TRBV11-2 and J usage is TRBJ1-1; 8 bases match TRBD1. Germline CDR1 is SGHAT and CDR2 is FQNNGV. The CDR3 is made up of 15 amino acids. V lost 5 bases, J lost 6 bases, and 11 bases stayed unmatched. CDR3 bases: TGTGCCAGCAGCCCCTTTGGGACAGGTATTCCTGAAGCTTTCTTT. This gives the protein CASSPFGTGIPEAFF.

The rearrangement links TRBV28 to TRBJ2-5; 7 nucleotides align to TRBD1. Germline V gene data show CDR1 as MDHEN and CDR2 as SYDVKM. The CDR3 is 14 amino acids. V lost 3 bases to trimming and J lost 4 bases; unmatched junction nucleotides: 5. As DNA, the CDR3 is TGTGCCAGCAGTTTGGGGACAGTCCGAGAGACCCAGTACTTC. Residues: CASSLGTVRETQYF.

The rearrangement links TRBV30 to TRBJ2-7, with TRBD1 as a possible D gene (6 bases). V was shortened by 7 bases and J by 0 bases, with 10 bases between the two germline ends. Germline V gives CDR1 GTSNPN, CDR2 SVGIG (reference sequence). The CDR3 covers 12 residues. In DNA, the CDR3 is TGTGCCTACGGGACATTCTCCTACGAGCAGTACTTC. Protein sequence: CAYGTFSYEQYF.

The rearrangement links TRBV28 to TRBJ2-7; no clear D. The CDR3 has 14 amino acids. V lost 1 base, J lost 5 bases, and 12 bases lay in between. Germline V gene sequence: CDR1 MDHEN, CDR2 SYDVKM. CDR3: CASSLSGLPHEQYF. In nucleotides, the CDR3 is TGTGCCAGCAGTTTATCTGGGCTGCCTCACGAGCAGTACTTC.

V gene TRBV6-5 combines with J gene TRBJ2-7; TRBD2 might be the D (6 bases). V lost 6 bases and J lost 6, with 21 bases in between. The CDR3 has 15 amino acids. Germline CDR1 and CDR2: MNHEY and SVGAGI. CDR3 sequence (DNA): TGTGCCAGCAGCCTCTTCCAGACTAGAGCTTCCGAGCAGTACTTC. It encodes CASSLFQTRASEQYF.

The chain links TRBV28 to TRBJ1-1, with D possibly being TRBD1 (6 bases). V lost 5 bases, J lost 5 bases, and 9 bases lay in between. The CDR3 length is 12 residues. Germline loops: CDR1 MDHEN, CDR2 SYDVKM. DNA of the CDR3: TGTGCCAGCAGTCGGGGGGCAACTGAAGCTTTCTTT. Amino acids: CASSRGATEAFF.

The chain uses TRBV20-1 and TRBJ2-7; D call uncertain. Germline CDR1 and CDR2: DFQATT and SNEGSKA (reference sequence). The CDR3 runs 11 residues. V was trimmed by 3 bases and J by 3 bases, leaving 6 bases between them. CDR3: CSASQVYEQYF. CDR3 nucleotide sequence: TGCAGTGCTAGCCAGGTCTACGAGCAGTACTTC.

The chain employs TRBV30 and TRBJ1-3; TRBD1 might be the D (5 bases). CDR1 and CDR2 (germline): GTSNPN, SVGIG (reference sequence). Trimming removed 4 bases at V and 8 bases at J, with 15 bases between. This CDR3 is 13 amino acids long. The DNA for the CDR3 is TGTGCCTGGATGGGGCTAGAGGTACACACCATATATTTT. Protein product: CAWMGLEVHTIYF.

V gene TRBV13 combines with J gene TRBJ2-5; 8 bases line up with TRBD2. CDR3 size: 18 residues. CDR1 and CDR2 (germline): PRHDT, FYEKMQ (reference sequence). The V and J ends lost 1 base and 5 bases, in that order; junction bases with no gene match: 15. CDR3 bases: TGTGCCAGCAGCTTAGAAGGTAAAGCGGGAGCTGCTGGGGAGACCCAGTACTTC. Residues: CASSLEGKAGAAGETQYF.

The chain employs TRBV6-5 and TRBJ2-7; no clear D gene. CDR1 and CDR2 (germline): MNHEY, SVGAGI. Deletions cut 2 bases from V and 0 bases from J, with 14 bases between. The CDR3 consists of 16 residues. The CDR3 DNA reads TGTGCCAGCAGTTACATTGTCCTACCCGACTCCTACGAGCAGTACTTC. This encodes CASSYIVLPDSYEQYF.

CDR3 nucleotides: TGTGCCAGCAGCTCATTCAAGGCGCGGATCTTGGACGAGCAGTACTTC. It encodes CASSSFKARILDEQYF. The V call is TRBV27, the J call TRBJ2-7; D ambiguous. The CDR3 is made up of 16 amino acids. CDR1 is MNHEY, CDR2 SMNVEV, per germline (reference sequence). V was trimmed by 6 bases and J by 5 bases, leaving 23 bases between them.

The V and J genes are TRBV5-4 and TRBJ2-1; D perhaps matches TRBD2 (7 bases). CDR3 length: 17 residues. CDR1 and CDR2 (germline): SGHNT, YYREEE (reference sequence). Trimming stripped 3 bases from V and 9 bases from J, with 25 bases between. CDR3 amino acids: CASSSPWGRGASGEQFF. Written as DNA, the CDR3 is TGTGCCAGCAGCTCACCTTGGGGGAGGGGGGCCTCCGGTGAGCAGTTCTTC.

As to this clone: An end of the junction differs from the germline gene, which may be a read error. This chain connects TRBV7-7 to TRBJ1-1; no reliable D call. The germline gives CDR1 SSHAT, CDR2 FNYEAQ (reference sequence). The CDR3 sequence is 13 residues long. CDR3 sequence reads: CASSFELNTEAFF. In DNA, the CDR3 is TGTGCTAGCAGCTTTGAGCTGAACACTGAAGCTTTCTTT.

The gene calls are TRBV7-9 and TRBJ2-4, with 15 nucleotides matching TRBD2. After removal of 9 bases from V and 4 bases from J, the junction contained 10 bases not matched to a gene. Germline V CDR1 and CDR2: SEHNR, FQNEAQ (reference sequence). There are 17 residues in the CDR3. This CDR3 is CARWVWTSGRVKNIQYF. CDR3 bases: TGTGCCAGGTGGGTGTGGACTAGCGGGAGGGTAAAAAACATTCAGTACTTC.

This clone has a handful of counts. The chain employs TRBV6-1 and TRBJ1-4; a weak D match, TRBD1 (5 bases). This CDR3 comprises 16 residues. The V end lost 0 bases, the J end lost 4 bases, and 12 bases lay between the germline ends. The germline CDR1 and CDR2 sequences are MNHNS and SASEGT. The CDR3 reads CASSEAVGRGNEKLFF. CDR3 DNA: TGTGCCAGCAGTGAAGCGGTGGGGAGGGGTAATGAAAAACTGTTTTTT.

The rearrangement joins TRBV25-1 to TRBJ1-1; no clear D gene. Between the trimmed V and J ends, which lost 4 bases and 1 base, there was a span of 16 bases. The CDR3 loop spans 16 amino acids. Germline assignment: CDR1 MGHDK and CDR2 SYGVNS. CDR3 DNA: TGTGCCAGCAGTGTAGCGTCATGGTCGGAGAACACTGAAGCTTTCTTT. Amino acids: CASSVASWSENTEAFF.

The rearrangement uses TRBV28 and TRBJ2-2; TRBD2 might be the D (6 bases). V gave up 3 bases and J gave up 4 bases, with 9 bases separating them. The CDR3 sequence is 14 residues long. The germline CDR1 and CDR2 sequences are MDHEN and SYDVKM. The CDR3 nucleotides are TGTGCCAGCAGTTTTTCAGCGGGCACCGGGGAGCTGTTTTTT. Protein sequence: CASSFSAGTGELFF.

The gene calls are TRBV6-1 and TRBJ2-1; D gene unclear. Looked up from germline, CDR1 is MNHNS and CDR2 is SASEGT. The V end lost 6 bases, the J end lost 11 bases, and 14 bases lay between the germline ends. The CDR3 totals 12 residues. DNA for the CDR3: TGTGCCAGCAGCCCCCCTAGTTCCCAGCAGTTCTTC. The encoded protein is CASSPPSSQQFF.